The 23 T cell receptor beta chains below were found in one sample sequenced in a study of PD-L1 blockade in urothelial cancer. Assay used: immunoSEQ multiplex PCR; TCRdb lists only in-frame clones, some missing. Counted here are approximately 50,000 clones, 88% occurring once; the ten biggest clones make up around 2.5%. Indicated time point: peripheral blood 6 weeks after treatment start. The source material was PBMCs, sampled around atezolizumab (anti-PD-L1) treatment. The receptors here all came from a man aged 55 to 70 with urothelial cancer.

The chain employs TRBV12-5 and TRBJ1-2; D is perhaps TRBD1 (6 bases). Germline assignment: CDR1 LGHNT and CDR2 FRNRAP. The CDR3 is 13 residues long. V lost 2 bases and J 8 bases, leaving 12 bases between the germline ends. The CDR3 region is CASGLLQGSGYTF. CDR3 DNA sequence: TGTGCTAGTGGTTTGTTACAGGGTAGCGGCTACACCTTC. The full variable domain, its missing parts supplied by reference TRBV12-5 and TRBJ1-2, is DARVTQTPRHKVTEMGQEVTMRCQPILGHNTVFWYRQTMMQGLELLAYFRNRAPLDDSGMPKDRFSAEMPDATLATLKIQPSEPRDSAVYFCASGLLQGSGYTFGSGTRLTVV.

The chain is built from TRBV5-6 and TRBJ2-4; D is perhaps TRBD2 (6 bases). CDR1 and CDR2 (germline): SGHDT, YYEEEE. V lost 4 bases to trimming and J lost 13 bases, with 15 bases between them. The CDR3 length is 12 residues. In DNA form, the CDR3 reads TGTGCCAGCAGCAAACGGCCGGGAGTCCAGTACTTC. Residues: CASSKRPGVQYF.

This chain joins TRBV7-9 and TRBJ2-3, with 9 bases that match TRBD2. The CDR3 contains 17 residues. Trimming removed 1 base from V and 6 bases from J; junction bases left unmatched: 11. Germline CDR1 SEHNR, CDR2 FQNEAQ (reference sequence). The CDR3, as DNA: TGTGCCAGCAGCTTAGGGTCGGCGGGGGGGCCATCCGATACGCAGTATTTT. This sequence encodes CASSLGSAGGPSDTQYF.

J is TRBJ2-3 and V is TRBV10-2; 7 bases agree with TRBD2. The CDR3 runs to 17 residues. Per germline, CDR1 WSHSY and CDR2 SAAADI. V shed 2 bases, J shed 2 bases, and the junction held 10 bases outside the gene matches. CDR3: CASSERGRDLYTDTQYF. The CDR3 bases are TGCGCCAGCAGTGAGCGGGGGAGGGATCTTTACACAGATACGCAGTATTTT.

The rearrangement joins TRBV5-1 to TRBJ2-1, with a tentative D call TRBD1 (5 bases). Germline V gene lookup returns CDR1 SGHRS and CDR2 YFSETQ. V dropped 6 bases and J dropped 9 bases, with 19 bases sitting between them. This CDR3 comprises 14 residues. CDR3 in DNA: TGCGCCAGCACCGTGGGGCAGGGCGTGGGTGAGCAGTTCTTC. Its translation: CASTVGQGVGEQFF.

V and J are TRBV6-4 and TRBJ1-5; D unclear. Germline V lookup: CDR1 MRHNA, CDR2 SNTAGT. This CDR3 is built from 13 residues. Trimming removed 2 bases from V and 6 bases from J, with 8 bases in between. CDR3 sequence (DNA): TGTGCCAGCAGTGACGAGGCCGGTCAGCCCCAGCATTTT. Protein sequence: CASSDEAGQPQHF.

This clone is labeled medium-sized. This chain links TRBV4-2 with TRBJ1-5; the D gene is possibly TRBD1 (6 bases). V gave up 0 bases and J gave up 14 bases, with 14 bases separating them. The CDR3 is 13 amino acids. Looked up from germline, CDR1 is LGHNA and CDR2 is YNFKEQ. CDR3 DNA sequence: TGTGCCAGCAGCCAAGATCTCCCAGGGGTAAAGCATTTT. Amino acids: CASSQDLPGVKHF.

The chain uses TRBV7-9 and TRBJ2-7; weak D call: TRBD2 (7 bases). V was pared by 3 bases and J by 6 bases, with 24 bases between. Germline V gene sequence: CDR1 SEHNR, CDR2 FQNEAQ (reference sequence). The CDR3 consists of 17 residues. The CDR3 here is CASSLDDLAVVGAEQYF. CDR3 bases: TGTGCCAGCAGCTTGGACGATCTAGCGGTGGTGGGGGCCGAGCAGTACTTC.

V gene TRBV18 combines with J gene TRBJ2-7; D is possibly TRBD2 (5 bases). The length of the CDR3 is 14 residues. Germline V gene sequence: CDR1 KGHSH, CDR2 LQKENI. The V end was cut by 3 bases, the J end by 2 bases, with 11 bases between. CDR3 nucleotide sequence: TGTGCCAGCTCACCGGTAGGGAGAACCTACGAGCAGTACTTC. It translates to CASSPVGRTYEQYF.

The J gene is TRBJ1-1, the V gene TRBV9; 7 bases line up with TRBD1. This CDR3 spans 15 amino acids. V was clipped by 1 base and J by 6 bases; unmatched bases: 9. The germline CDR1 and CDR2 sequences are SGDLS and YYNGEE. CDR3 amino acids: CASSVSTGVMAEAFF. In DNA, the CDR3 is TGTGCCAGCAGCGTATCCACAGGGGTGATGGCTGAAGCTTTCTTT.

The chain couples TRBV28 to TRBJ2-1; 8 bases are shared with TRBD2. Trimming at V came to 3 bases and at J to 5 bases, leaving 6 bases not matched to a gene. Germline V gene sequence: CDR1 MDHEN, CDR2 SYDVKM. This CDR3 has 15 amino acids. The CDR3 nucleotides are TGTGCCAGCAGTTTCGGGGTAGCGGGGAACAATGAGCAGTTCTTC. Amino acids: CASSFGVAGNNEQFF.

A few counts support this clone. The genes are TRBV6-1 and TRBJ1-5; 11 bases match TRBD1. The V and J ends lost 8 bases and 6 bases, in that order; junction bases with no gene match: 6. Per germline, CDR1 MNHNS and CDR2 SASEGT. The CDR3 runs to 14 residues. The DNA of the CDR3 is TGTGCCAGCTCCGGACAGGGGGCGGGTCAGCCCCAGCATTTT. Protein: CASSGQGAGQPQHF.

The chain carries TRBV9 and TRBJ2-2; 12 nucleotides agree with TRBD2. The CDR3 covers 16 residues. V gave up 4 bases and J gave up 6 bases; unmatched junction bases: 7. In germline, CDR1 is SGDLS, CDR2 YYNGEE. CDR3 DNA: TGTGCCAGCAGCTTATCGGGACTAGCGGGTGCCGGGGAGCTGTTTTTT. It codes for CASSLSGLAGAGELFF.

The rearrangement links TRBV4-2 to TRBJ2-1, with 10 bases that match TRBD2. Germline CDR1 is LGHNA and CDR2 is YNFKEQ. The CDR3 runs to 15 residues. V shed 2 bases and J 5 bases; nucleotides not matched to a gene: 3. For the CDR3, the DNA is TGTGCCAGCAGCCAACAAGCGGGGGGGGACAATGAGCAGTTCTTC. Protein sequence: CASSQQAGGDNEQFF.

This chain connects TRBV7-2 to TRBJ2-3; 7 nucleotides line up with TRBD2. The V segment lost 3 bases and the J segment 3 bases; nucleotides outside the gene matches: 9. The germline V gene has CDR1 SGHTA and CDR2 FQGNSA. The CDR3 totals 16 residues. Here the CDR3 reads CASSFNSQRETDTQYF. CDR3 nucleotides: TGTGCCAGCAGCTTCAATTCCCAGCGGGAAACAGATACGCAGTATTTT.

The chain links TRBV5-1 to TRBJ2-7, with 9 bases identical to TRBD2. The CDR3 spans 15 residues. CDR1 SGHRS and CDR2 YFSETQ come from the germline V gene. J lost 3 bases, V lost 0 bases, and 4 bases had no gene match. In DNA form, the CDR3 reads TGCGCCAGCAGCTTGGCCCCAGCGGGAGGCTACGAGCAGTACTTC. Translating it yields CASSLAPAGGYEQYF. The full variable domain, completed using reference TRBV5-1 and TRBJ2-7, is KAGVTQTPRYLIKTRGQQVTLSCSPISGHRSVSWYQQTPGQGLQFLFEYFSETQRNKGNFPGRFSGRQFSNSRSEMNVSTLELGDSALYLCASSLAPAGGYEQYFGPGTRLTVT.

In nucleotides, the CDR3 is TGTGCCAGCAGTTCTCCACAAATACTAGCAGATACGCAGTATTTT. Translated, it gives CASSSPQILADTQYF. V is TRBV28 and J is TRBJ2-3; weak D call: TRBD2 (5 bases). The CDR3 is 15 residues long. V lost 4 bases and J lost 4, with 15 bases in between. Germline CDR1 MDHEN, CDR2 SYDVKM.

V gene TRBV19 combines with J gene TRBJ1-5; D gene uncertain. CDR3 size: 15 residues. Trimming took off 10 bases at V and 0 bases at J, with 16 bases between the two ends. The germline CDR1 and CDR2 sequences are LNHDA and SQIVND (reference sequence). CDR3: CATSRAGYSNQPQHF. CDR3 in DNA: TGTGCCACCTCCCGGGCGGGGTATAGCAATCAGCCCCAGCATTTT.

The V call is TRBV27, the J call TRBJ2-7; D call uncertain. Germline CDR1 reads MNHEY; CDR2 reads SMNVEV (reference sequence). The CDR3 has 16 residues. With 4 bases removed from V and 2 bases from J, the gap between germline ends came to 18 bases. The CDR3 bases are TGTGCCAGCAGTTCCCCCAGCAGCGCATTAACCTACGAGCAGTACTTC. Its protein is CASSSPSSALTYEQYF.

The chain is built from TRBV5-1 and TRBJ2-2; 7 positions match TRBD1. CDR3 length equals 15 residues. The trim removed 4 bases at V and 2 bases at J, leaving 5 bases unmatched. Germline V gives CDR1 SGHRS, CDR2 YFSETQ. In nucleotides, the CDR3 is TGCGCCAGCAGCCGGGACAGCACAAACACCGGGGAGCTGTTTTTT. It codes for CASSRDSTNTGELFF.

This chain links TRBV5-8 with TRBJ2-2; 12 bases line up with TRBD2. The CDR3 runs 17 residues. V lost 0 bases, J lost 4 bases, and 4 bases stayed unmatched. Germline CDR1 and CDR2: SGHTS and YDEGEE. CDR3 amino acids: CASSLGGLAGFTGELFF. The CDR3 DNA reads as TGTGCCAGCAGCTTGGGAGGACTAGCGGGGTTCACCGGGGAGCTGTTTTTT.

This chain connects TRBV6-5 to TRBJ1-3; 7 bases match TRBD1. In germline, CDR1 is MNHEY, CDR2 SVGAGI. Trimming took 8 bases from V and 0 from J; bases not matched to a gene: 7. This CDR3 contains 15 residues. CDR3: CASWAGTVSGNTIYF. The CDR3 nucleotides read TGTGCCAGCTGGGCCGGGACAGTCTCTGGAAACACCATATATTTT.

The gene calls are TRBV5-1 and TRBJ2-7; D remains ambiguous. This CDR3 has 11 amino acids. The germline gives CDR1 SGHRS, CDR2 YFSETQ. The V end was cut by 4 bases, the J end by 1 base, with 3 bases between. In DNA, the CDR3 is TGCGCCAGCAGCCGTTCCTACGAGCAGTACTTC. This gives the protein CASSRSYEQYF.